The next 27 T cell receptor beta chains were all read from a single sample in a study of cytomegalovirus exposure and HLA in healthy donors. The PCR was carried out with 60 Vbeta primers and 13 Jbeta primers. TCRdb keeps only in-frame clones here, not all; method: immunoSEQ multiplex PCR. This sample has a few hundred thousand clones, with roughly 91% found just once. Material for sequencing was PBMCs. The receptors derive from a girl aged 2-10 years in good health and CMV-seronegative.

This clone has just one count. J is TRBJ2-3 and V is TRBV27, with D perhaps TRBD2 (6 bases). Germline V gene data show CDR1 as MNHEY and CDR2 as SMNVEV (reference sequence). Trimming removed 6 bases from V and 6 bases from J, with 10 bases in between. The CDR3 extends over 12 amino acids. CDR3 region: CASRLAPDTQYF. The CDR3 DNA reads TGTGCCAGCAGACTAGCTCCCGATACGCAGTATTTT.

V usage is TRBV13 and J usage is TRBJ2-1, with D tentatively TRBD1 (6 bases). With 5 bases removed from V and 4 bases from J, the gap between germline ends came to 12 bases. Germline CDR1 and CDR2: PRHDT and FYEKMQ (reference sequence). This CDR3 is 14 amino acids long. CDR3 sequence (DNA): TGTGCCAGCAGCCCAAGGACAGTATACAATGAGCAGTTCTTC. It yields the protein CASSPRTVYNEQFF.

The chain employs TRBV5-4 and TRBJ2-1, with 7 nucleotides matching TRBD2. This CDR3 has 17 residues. J was trimmed by 5 bases and V by 4 bases; bases with no gene match: 15. Germline values: CDR1 SGHNT, CDR2 YYREEE (reference sequence). CDR3 coding DNA: TGTGCCAGCAGCCAACCAGGACCTAGCGGCAGTGACAATGAGCAGTTCTTC. This codes for CASSQPGPSGSDNEQFF.

Points on this clone: The junction and the germline gene differ at one end; a read error may be behind it. This chain uses TRBV4-2 with TRBJ2-1; the match to TRBD1 covers 7 bases. Looked up from germline, CDR1 is LGHNA and CDR2 is YNFKEQ. CDR3 length equals 16 residues. The CDR3 nucleotides are TGTGCCAGCAGCCAAGCCTCCGGGACAGCCTACAATGAGCAGCTCTTC. It codes for CASSQASGTAYNEQLF.

The chain joins TRBV29-1 to TRBJ1-3, with a weak D call TRBD1 (6 bases). Trimming cost V 5 bases and J 8 bases, with 19 bases left between them. The CDR3 spans 14 residues. CDR1 and CDR2 from the germline V gene are SQVTM and ANQGSEA. The CDR3 spells CSVNRPRGRDTIYF. The DNA for the CDR3 is TGCAGCGTTAACAGGCCCAGGGGTCGGGACACCATATATTTT. Supplemented by reference TRBV29-1 and TRBJ1-3, the full variable domain reads SAVISQKPSRDICQRGTSLTIQCQVDSQVTMMFWYRQQPGQSLTLIATANQGSEATYESGFVIDKFPISRPNLTFSTLTVSNMSPEDSSIYLCSVNRPRGRDTIYFGEGSWLTVV.

This rearrangement joins TRBV29-1 to TRBJ1-1; a possible D gene is TRBD1 (6 bases). Trimming stripped 2 bases from V and 5 bases from J, with 9 bases between. In germline, CDR1 is SQVTM, CDR2 ANQGSEA. This CDR3 is 12 amino acids long. CDR3 DNA: TGCAGCGTTGAATGGGGGCAAACTGAAGCTTTCTTT. Translated, it gives CSVEWGQTEAFF.

The chain combines TRBV27 with TRBJ1-5; D is possibly TRBD1 (5 bases). CDR3 size: 14 residues. V lost 4 bases, J lost 4 bases, and 11 bases lay in between. The germline V gene encodes CDR1 MNHEY and CDR2 SMNVEV (reference sequence). For the CDR3, the DNA is TGTGCCAGCAGTTGGAACGGGGGGAATCAGCCCCAGCATTTT. Amino acids: CASSWNGGNQPQHF.

The rearrangement uses TRBV5-1 and TRBJ2-7; D is possibly TRBD2 (6 bases). Germline loops: CDR1 SGHRS, CDR2 YFSETQ. The V end lost 0 bases, the J end lost 2 bases, and 15 bases lay between the germline ends. The CDR3 is made up of 16 amino acids. DNA for the CDR3: TGCGCCAGCAGCTTGGCTCTCCGGGAGACTCCCTACGAGCAGTACTTC. Residues: CASSLALRETPYEQYF.

The J gene is TRBJ2-7, the V gene TRBV29-1, with 9 bases aligning to TRBD1. Losses at the gene ends were 6 bases for V and 3 bases for J; bases not matched to a gene: 9. The CDR3 is 14 residues long. The germline gives CDR1 SQVTM, CDR2 ANQGSEA. The CDR3 sequence is CSVRGTGTFYEQYF. CDR3 sequence (DNA): TGCAGCGTGAGAGGGACAGGGACCTTCTACGAGCAGTACTTC.

V gene TRBV6-1 combines with J gene TRBJ2-1; the match to TRBD2 covers 9 bases. This CDR3 spans 12 amino acids. J was trimmed by 7 bases and V by 8 bases; bases with no gene match: 3. Germline CDR1 reads MNHNS; CDR2 reads SASEGT. CDR3 bases: TGTGCCAGCTTTAGCGGGGGAAATGAGCAGTTCTTC. As protein: CASFSGGNEQFF.

The rearrangement uses TRBV9 and TRBJ2-2; no clear D. The CDR3 contains 13 residues. Germline-derived CDR1 and CDR2 are SGDLS and YYNGEE. Between the trimmed V and J ends, which lost 4 bases and 2 bases, there was a span of 6 bases. CDR3 loop: CASSKPNTGELFF. The CDR3, as DNA: TGTGCCAGCAGCAAGCCAAACACCGGGGAGCTGTTTTTT.

J is TRBJ2-3 and V is TRBV5-6; maybe TRBD1 (7 bases). Germline V gives CDR1 SGHDT, CDR2 YYEEEE. The ends were cut back, 9 bases at V and 2 bases at J, with 19 bases in the middle. This CDR3 spans 15 amino acids. The CDR3 region is CATALAGGTTDTQYF. The CDR3 DNA follows: TGTGCCACAGCCCTAGCAGGGGGGACCACAGATACGCAGTATTTT.

The V and J genes are TRBV5-5 and TRBJ2-7, with D possibly being TRBD2 (6 bases). The V end lost 5 bases, the J end lost 3 bases, and 12 bases lay between the germline ends. There are 13 residues in the CDR3. Germline lookup yields CDR1 SGHKS and CDR2 YYEKEE (reference sequence). CDR3 sequence: CASSHRLGYEQYF. CDR3 nucleotide sequence: TGTGCCAGCAGTCATAGACTAGGCTACGAGCAGTACTTC.

The gene calls are TRBV7-8 and TRBJ2-7; a possible D gene is TRBD2 (6 bases). Looked up from germline, CDR1 is SGHVS and CDR2 is FQNEAQ. The CDR3 loop spans 14 amino acids. The V gene lost 3 bases and the J gene lost 7 bases, with 16 bases spanning the gap. CDR3 loop: CASSFGGGAMEQYF. The CDR3 DNA reads as TGTGCCAGCAGCTTCGGTGGCGGGGCAATGGAGCAGTACTTC.

This clone was observed a single time. The J gene is TRBJ2-3, the V gene TRBV10-3; 10 nucleotides align to TRBD2. The CDR3 sequence is 18 residues long. Germline CDR1 ENHRY, CDR2 SYGVKD. The V and J ends lost 3 bases and 2 bases, in that order; junction bases with no gene match: 11. The CDR3 reads CAISEGARLAGDTDTQYF. The CDR3 DNA reads as TGTGCCATCAGTGAAGGGGCCCGGCTAGCGGGGGACACAGATACGCAGTATTTT.

This chain joins TRBV6-5 and TRBJ2-3, with TRBD1 identical over 7 bases. In germline, CDR1 is MNHEY, CDR2 SVGAGI. CDR3 length: 14 amino acids. Trimming removed 6 bases from V and 6 bases from J; junction bases left unmatched: 9. CDR3 amino acids: CASRQQGPADTQYF. Written as DNA, the CDR3 is TGTGCCAGCAGGCAACAGGGGCCCGCGGATACGCAGTATTTT.

This sequence joins TRBV15 and TRBJ1-5, with D tentatively TRBD1 (5 bases). The V and J ends lost 3 bases and 8 bases respectively, with 14 bases between them. CDR3 length: 14 amino acids. CDR1 is LNHNV and CDR2 is YYDKDF in the germline V gene (reference sequence). CDR3 bases: TGTGCCACCAGCAGGGGGGGGACTACAGAGCCCCAGCATTTT. It encodes CATSRGGTTEPQHF.

V gene TRBV4-1 combines with J gene TRBJ2-2; tentatively, D is TRBD1 (7 bases). The CDR3 covers 19 residues. The germline V gene encodes CDR1 MGHRA and CDR2 YSYEKL. V lost 0 bases and J 2 bases, leaving 19 bases between the germline ends. The CDR3 DNA reads TGCGCCAGCAGCCAAGAGTCAACCCGCGGGACAGCTAACACCGGGGAGCTGTTTTTT. It codes for CASSQESTRGTANTGELFF.

This rearrangement joins TRBV19 to TRBJ2-7; 9 bases map to TRBD1. The junction had 4 bases not matched to a gene; V was cut back by 5 bases and J by 5 bases. The germline V gene has CDR1 LNHDA and CDR2 SQIVND (reference sequence). This CDR3 is built from 13 residues. CDR3 region: CASSQDRGNEQYF. CDR3 in DNA: TGTGCCAGTAGTCAGGACAGGGGTAACGAGCAGTACTTC.

The V call is TRBV7-6, the J call TRBJ1-6; D is possibly TRBD1 (6 bases). The germline gives CDR1 SGHVS, CDR2 FNYEAQ. CDR3 length: 15 amino acids. Deletions cut 1 base from V and 13 bases from J, with 17 bases between. The CDR3 sequence: CASSLEQGTSAPLHF. CDR3 DNA sequence: TGTGCCAGCAGCTTAGAGCAGGGGACGAGTGCGCCCCTCCACTTT.

The chain employs TRBV30 and TRBJ2-3; 7 bases match TRBD1. J gave up 2 bases and V 4 bases, and 12 bases lay outside the gene matches. Germline assignment: CDR1 GTSNPN and CDR2 SVGIG (reference sequence). The CDR3 has 16 amino acids. The CDR3 sequence: CAWNNGDRDFTDTQYF. DNA for the CDR3: TGTGCCTGGAACAATGGGGACAGAGACTTCACAGATACGCAGTATTTT.

The J gene is TRBJ2-7, the V gene TRBV10-3; 9 bases are a match to TRBD2. Germline lookup yields CDR1 ENHRY and CDR2 SYGVKD. CDR3 length: 12 residues. Trimming at V came to 4 bases and at J to 7 bases, leaving 2 bases not matched to a gene. CDR3 in amino acids: CAISAGLAEQYF. The CDR3 nucleotides read TGTGCCATCAGTGCGGGACTAGCAGAGCAGTACTTC.

This clone was picked up one time. The chain uses TRBV6-1 and TRBJ1-2, with D hard to call. CDR1 is MNHNS and CDR2 is SASEGT in the germline V gene. With 11 bases removed from V and 1 base from J, the gap between germline ends came to 11 bases. The CDR3 sequence is 12 residues long. This chain's CDR3 is CAVYRSNYGYTF. The CDR3 DNA sequence: TGTGCCGTATATCGGAGTAACTATGGCTACACCTTC.

The table lists this clone with a few counts. The chain carries TRBV4-1 and TRBJ1-4; 12 positions match TRBD1. This CDR3 has 18 residues. The J segment lost 8 bases and the V segment lost 1 base, leaving 11 bases of the junction unmatched. Germline-derived CDR1 and CDR2 are MGHRA and YSYEKL. The DNA for the CDR3 is TGCGCCAGCAGCCAAGTTTACTCCGGGACAGGGGGCCTGGAAAAACTGTTTTTT. It encodes CASSQVYSGTGGLEKLFF.

The V and J genes are TRBV27 and TRBJ2-2, with TRBD1 matching over 10 bases. V gave up 5 bases and J gave up 4 bases; unmatched junction bases: 7. The CDR3 consists of 16 residues. The germline V gene encodes CDR1 MNHEY and CDR2 SMNVEV (reference sequence). CDR3 loop: CASSPRQGAVTGELFF. CDR3 nucleotides: TGTGCCAGCAGTCCCCGACAGGGGGCGGTCACCGGGGAGCTGTTTTTT.

This chain joins TRBV7-9 and TRBJ1-1; 9 bases agree with TRBD1. The trim removed 6 bases at V and 4 bases at J, leaving 6 bases unmatched. CDR1 SEHNR and CDR2 FQNEAQ come from the germline V gene (reference sequence). The CDR3 is 14 residues long. The DNA of the CDR3 is TGTGCCAGCAGATTACAGGGGGCACGCACTGAAGCTTTCTTT. This gives the protein CASRLQGARTEAFF.

The chain employs TRBV10-2 and TRBJ2-1; 16 bases agree with TRBD2. V dropped 4 bases and J dropped 7; count of bases not matched to a gene: 10. The length of the CDR3 is 18 residues. Germline V CDR1 and CDR2: WSHSY, SAAADI. The CDR3 spells CASSGYGTSGGAWNEQFF. CDR3 bases: TGCGCCAGCAGTGGTTATGGGACTAGCGGGGGGGCTTGGAATGAGCAGTTCTTC.